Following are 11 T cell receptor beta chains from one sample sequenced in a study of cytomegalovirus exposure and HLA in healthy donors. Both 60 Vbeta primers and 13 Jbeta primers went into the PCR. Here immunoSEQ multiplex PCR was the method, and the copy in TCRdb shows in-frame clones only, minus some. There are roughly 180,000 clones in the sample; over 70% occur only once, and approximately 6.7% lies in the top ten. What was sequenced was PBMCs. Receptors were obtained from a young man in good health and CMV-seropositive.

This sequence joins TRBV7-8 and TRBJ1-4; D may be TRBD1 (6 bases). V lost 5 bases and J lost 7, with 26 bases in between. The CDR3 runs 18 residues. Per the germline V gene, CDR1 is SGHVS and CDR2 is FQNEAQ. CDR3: CASSQMAGRGRFIEKLFF. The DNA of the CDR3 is TGTGCCAGCAGCCAAATGGCTGGCAGGGGCAGATTTATTGAAAAACTGTTTTTT. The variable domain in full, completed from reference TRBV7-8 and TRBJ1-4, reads GAGVSQSPRYKVAKRGQDVALRCDPISGHVSLFWYQQALGQGPEFLTYFQNEAQLDKSGLPSDRFFAERPEGSVSTLKIQRTQQEDSAVYLCASSQMAGRGRFIEKLFFGSGTQLSVL.

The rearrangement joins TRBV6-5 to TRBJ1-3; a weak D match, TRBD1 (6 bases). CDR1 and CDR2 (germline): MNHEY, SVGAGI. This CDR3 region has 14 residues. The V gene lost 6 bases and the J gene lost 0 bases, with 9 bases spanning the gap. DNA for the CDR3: TGTGCCAGCAGGTCACAGGGCTCTGGAAACACCATATATTTT. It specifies CASRSQGSGNTIYF.

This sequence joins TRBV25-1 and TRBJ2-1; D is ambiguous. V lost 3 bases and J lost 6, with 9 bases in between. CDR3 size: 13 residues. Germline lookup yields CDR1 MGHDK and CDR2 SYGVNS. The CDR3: CASSERPVNEQFF. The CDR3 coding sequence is TGTGCCAGCAGTGAGCGTCCCGTCAATGAGCAGTTCTTC.

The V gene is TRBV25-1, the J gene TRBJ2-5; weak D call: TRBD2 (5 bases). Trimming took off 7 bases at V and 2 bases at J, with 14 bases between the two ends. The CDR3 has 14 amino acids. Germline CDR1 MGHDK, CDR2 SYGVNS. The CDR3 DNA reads TGTGCCAGCACCCCTAATCAGCGGCAAGAGACCCAGTACTTC. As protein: CASTPNQRQETQYF.

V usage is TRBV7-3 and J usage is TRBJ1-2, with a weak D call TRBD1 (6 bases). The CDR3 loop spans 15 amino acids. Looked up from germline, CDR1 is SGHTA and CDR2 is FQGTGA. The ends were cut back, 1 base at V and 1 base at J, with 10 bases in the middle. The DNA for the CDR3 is TGTGCCAGCAGCTTAAGGGCAGGGGATAACTATGGCTACACCTTC. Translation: CASSLRAGDNYGYTF.

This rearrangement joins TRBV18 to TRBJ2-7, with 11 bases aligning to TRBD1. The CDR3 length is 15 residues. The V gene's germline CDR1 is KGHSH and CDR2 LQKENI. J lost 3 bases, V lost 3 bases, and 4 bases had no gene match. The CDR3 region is CASSPGTGGLYEQYF. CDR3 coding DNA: TGTGCCAGCTCACCGGGGACAGGGGGACTCTACGAGCAGTACTTC. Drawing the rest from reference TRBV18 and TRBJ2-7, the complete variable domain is NAGVMQNPRHLVRRRGQEARLRCSPMKGHSHVYWYRQLPEEGLKFMVYLQKENIIDESGMPKERFSAEFPKEGPSILRIQQVVRGDSAAYFCASSPGTGGLYEQYFGPGTRLTVT.

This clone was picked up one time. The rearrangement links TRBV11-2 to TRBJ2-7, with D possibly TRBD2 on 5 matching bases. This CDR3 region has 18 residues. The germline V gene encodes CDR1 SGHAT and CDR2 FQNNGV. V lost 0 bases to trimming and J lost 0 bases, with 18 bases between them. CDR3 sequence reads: CASSLDLPIRGSSYEQYF. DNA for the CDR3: TGTGCCAGCAGCTTAGATCTCCCCATTAGAGGGAGCTCCTACGAGCAGTACTTC.

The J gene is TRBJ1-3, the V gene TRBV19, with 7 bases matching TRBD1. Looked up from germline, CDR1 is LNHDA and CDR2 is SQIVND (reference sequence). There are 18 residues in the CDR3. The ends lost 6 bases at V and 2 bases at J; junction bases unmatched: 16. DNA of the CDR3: TGTGCCAGTAGAACCGGGACAGCCGCCCGGAACCCTGGAAACACCATATATTTT. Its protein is CASRTGTAARNPGNTIYF. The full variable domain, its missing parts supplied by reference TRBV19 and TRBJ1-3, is DGGITQSPKYLFRKEGQNVTLSCEQNLNHDAMYWYRQDPGQGLRLIYYSQIVNDFQKGDIAEGYSVSREKKESFPLTVTSAQKNPTAFYLCASRTGTAARNPGNTIYFGEGSWLTVV.

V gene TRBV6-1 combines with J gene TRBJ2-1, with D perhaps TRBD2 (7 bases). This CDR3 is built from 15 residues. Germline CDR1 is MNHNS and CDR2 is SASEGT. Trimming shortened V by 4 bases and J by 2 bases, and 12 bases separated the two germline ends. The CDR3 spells CASSALGGPYNEQFF. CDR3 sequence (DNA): TGTGCCAGCAGTGCTTTGGGGGGGCCCTACAATGAGCAGTTCTTC.

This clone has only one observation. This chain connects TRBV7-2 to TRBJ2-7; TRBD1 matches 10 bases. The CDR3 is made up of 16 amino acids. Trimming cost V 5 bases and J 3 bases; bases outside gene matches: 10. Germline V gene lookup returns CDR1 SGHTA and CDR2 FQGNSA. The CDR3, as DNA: TGTGCCAGCAGCCCGCAGACAGGGGGCCCGGGCTACGAGCAGTACTTC. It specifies CASSPQTGGPGYEQYF.

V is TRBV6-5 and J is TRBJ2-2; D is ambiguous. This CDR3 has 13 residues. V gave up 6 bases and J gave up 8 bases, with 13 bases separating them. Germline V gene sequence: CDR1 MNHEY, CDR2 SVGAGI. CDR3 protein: CASSPIRRGELFF. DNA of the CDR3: TGTGCCAGCAGCCCCATACGTCGGGGGGAGCTGTTTTTT.